This T cell receptor (beta chain) was retrieved from a study of T cell changes during pregnancy in multiple sclerosis. The germline CDR1 and CDR2 sequences are SGHVS and FQNEAQ. The V end was cut by 4 bases, the J end by 0 bases, with 10 bases between. The CDR3 sequence is 14 residues long. Method: immunoSEQ multiplex PCR; TCRdb's copy keeps in-frame clones and lacks some. The sample lists about 89,000 clones; approximately 94% were seen once. V is TRBV7-8 and J is TRBJ2-7; a weak D match, TRBD1 (6 bases). The TCR sequence derives from a female donor with multiple sclerosis, enrolled in a pregnancy study. Sequencing used peripheral blood, obtained in the third trimester of pregnancy. In DNA form, the CDR3 reads TGTGCCAGCAGCTCAGGACAGAGCTCCTACGAGCAGTACTTC. Translated, it gives CASSSGQSSYEQYF.